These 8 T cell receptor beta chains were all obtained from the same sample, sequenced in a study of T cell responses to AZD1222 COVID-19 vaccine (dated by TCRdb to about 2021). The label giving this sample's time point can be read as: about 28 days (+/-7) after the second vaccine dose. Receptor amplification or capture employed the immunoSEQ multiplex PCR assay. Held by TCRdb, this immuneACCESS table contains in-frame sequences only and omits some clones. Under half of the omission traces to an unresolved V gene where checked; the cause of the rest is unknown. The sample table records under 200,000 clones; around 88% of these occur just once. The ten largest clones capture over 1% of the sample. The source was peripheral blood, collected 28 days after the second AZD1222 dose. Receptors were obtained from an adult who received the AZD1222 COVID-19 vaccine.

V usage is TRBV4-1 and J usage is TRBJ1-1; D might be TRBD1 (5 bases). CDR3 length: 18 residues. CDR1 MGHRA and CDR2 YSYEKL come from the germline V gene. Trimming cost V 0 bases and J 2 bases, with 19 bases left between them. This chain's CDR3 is CASSQEPFVGQGNTEAFF. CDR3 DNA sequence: TGCGCCAGCAGCCAAGAGCCCTTTGTGGGGCAGGGTAACACTGAAGCTTTCTTT.

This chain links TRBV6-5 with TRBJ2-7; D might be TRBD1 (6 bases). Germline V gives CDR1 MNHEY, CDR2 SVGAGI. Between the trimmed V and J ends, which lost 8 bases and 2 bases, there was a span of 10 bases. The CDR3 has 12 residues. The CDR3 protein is CASEGDTYEQYF. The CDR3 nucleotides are TGTGCCAGCGAAGGGGACACCTACGAGCAGTACTTC.

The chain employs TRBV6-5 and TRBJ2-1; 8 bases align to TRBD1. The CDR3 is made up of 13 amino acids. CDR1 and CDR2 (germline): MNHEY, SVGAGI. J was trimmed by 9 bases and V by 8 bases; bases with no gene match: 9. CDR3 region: CASLRQGKGEQFF. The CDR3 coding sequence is TGTGCCAGCCTGAGACAGGGGAAGGGTGAGCAGTTCTTC.

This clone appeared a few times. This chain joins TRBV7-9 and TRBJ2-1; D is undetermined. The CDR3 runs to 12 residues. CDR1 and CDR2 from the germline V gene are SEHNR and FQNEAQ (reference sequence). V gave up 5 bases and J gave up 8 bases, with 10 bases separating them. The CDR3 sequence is CASSAGRDEQFF. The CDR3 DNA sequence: TGTGCCAGCAGCGCCGGTAGGGATGAGCAGTTCTTC.

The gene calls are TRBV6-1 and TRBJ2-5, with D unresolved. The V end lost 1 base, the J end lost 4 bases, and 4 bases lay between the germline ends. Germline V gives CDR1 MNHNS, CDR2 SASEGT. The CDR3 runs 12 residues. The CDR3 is CASSEGRETQYF. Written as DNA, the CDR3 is TGTGCCAGCAGTGAAGGGAGAGAGACCCAGTACTTC.

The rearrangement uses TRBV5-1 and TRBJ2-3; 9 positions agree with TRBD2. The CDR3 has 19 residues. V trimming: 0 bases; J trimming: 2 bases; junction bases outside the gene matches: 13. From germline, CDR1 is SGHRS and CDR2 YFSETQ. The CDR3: CASSLARVGLAKDTDTQYF. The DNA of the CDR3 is TGCGCCAGCAGCTTGGCCAGGGTGGGACTAGCAAAGGACACAGATACGCAGTATTTT.

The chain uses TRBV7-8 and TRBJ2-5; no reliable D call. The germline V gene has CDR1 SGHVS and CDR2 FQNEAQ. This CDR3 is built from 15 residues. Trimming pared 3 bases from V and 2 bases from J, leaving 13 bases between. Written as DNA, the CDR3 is TGTGCCAGCAGCTTGGGCCGACTCCTTCAAGAGACCCAGTACTTC. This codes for CASSLGRLLQETQYF.

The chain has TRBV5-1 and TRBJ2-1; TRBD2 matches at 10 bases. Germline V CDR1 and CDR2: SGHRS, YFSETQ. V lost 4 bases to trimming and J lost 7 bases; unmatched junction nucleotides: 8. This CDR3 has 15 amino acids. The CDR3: CASSPPAGGPNEQFF. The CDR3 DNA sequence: TGCGCCAGCAGCCCCCCAGCGGGGGGGCCTAATGAGCAGTTCTTC.